This is a list of T cell receptor beta chains from one sample in a study of T cells after yellow fever vaccination. TCRdb re-analysed the 5' RACE reads in MiXCR, keeping a single row per CDR3 protein. Among some 340,000 distinct CDR3 sequences listed, over 8.5% were seen once. The sample consisted of CD4+ T cells sorted from PBMCs, taken 45 days after the yellow fever booster vaccination. The source of these receptors is a man between 18 and 35 years old who received the YFV17D yellow fever vaccine. Both conserved end residues are part of each CDR3. The D gene is left open where the match is weak. Where a row states a size, it is once, few, many or the class of an expanded clone; other rows omit it.

v_gene	d_gene	len	abundance	j_gene	CDR3aa	CDR3nt
TRBV12-5	-	13	few	TRBJ1-2	CASGFGVNYGYTF	TGTGCTAGTGGTTTTGGGGTTAACTATGGCTACACCTTC
TRBV3-1	-	14	few	TRBJ1-1	CASSHTGEGTEAFF	TGTGCCAGCAGCCATACGGGGGAGGGGACTGAAGCTTTCTTT
TRBV30	-	14	-	TRBJ2-5	CACLKGRIVETQYF	TGTGCCTGCTTAAAGGGGCGAATAGTTGAGACCCAGTACTTC
TRBV18	-	13	-	TRBJ1-1	CASSPPEGPTAFF	TGTGCCAGCTCACCACCTGAGGGGCCCACGGCTTTCTTT
TRBV4-3	-	13	few	TRBJ2-3	CASSQEWSDTQYF	TGCGCCAGCAGCCAAGAGTGGTCGGATACGCAGTATTTT
TRBV15	-	15	few	TRBJ1-5	CATSRPVVGNQPQHF	TGTGCCACCAGCAGACCCGTAGTGGGCAATCAGCCCCAGCATTTT
TRBV19	-	13	many	TRBJ1-5	CASSVFSNQPQHF	TGTGCCAGTAGCGTCTTTAGCAATCAGCCCCAGCATTTT
TRBV20-1	TRBD2	15	-	TRBJ2-5	CSASIQRGGRETQYF	TGCAGTGCTAGTATTCAGCGGGGGGGCCGCGAGACCCAGTACTTC
TRBV5-1	-	13	-	TRBJ2-7	CASSLDWLGGQYF	TGCGCCAGCAGCTTGGATTGGTTGGGCGGGCAGTACTTC
TRBV9	-	14	many	TRBJ1-1	CASSVDGGDTEAFF	TGTGCCAGCAGCGTAGATGGGGGGGACACTGAAGCTTTCTTT
TRBV12-3/TRBV12-4	-	13	-	TRBJ1-2	CASSPQGRVGYTF	TGTGCCAGCAGTCCACAGGGTCGGGTTGGCTACACCTTC
TRBV5-6	TRBD1	13	few	TRBJ2-3	CASRSGGTDTQYF	TGTGCCAGCAGGTCAGGGGGAACAGATACGCAGTATTTT
TRBV29-1	-	12	-	TRBJ1-2	CSVGTPNAGYTF	TGCAGCGTTGGGACACCCAACGCGGGCTACACCTTC
TRBV6-1	TRBD2	19	-	TRBJ2-1	CASTKRTSGGASSYNEQFF	TGTGCCAGCACCAAAAGGACTAGCGGGGGGGCCAGCTCCTACAATGAGCAGTTCTTC
TRBV18	-	14	-	TRBJ2-2	CASSPVENTGELFF	TGTGCCAGCTCACCAGTAGAGAACACCGGGGAGCTGTTTTTT
TRBV6-6	TRBD2	14	few	TRBJ2-3	CASRDRSGGARDYF	TGTGCCAGCAGGGACCGTAGCGGGGGGGCCCGCGATTATTTT
TRBV7-9	TRBD1	14	few	TRBJ1-1	CASSLEGANTEAFF	TGTGCCAGCAGCTTAGAGGGGGCGAACACTGAAGCTTTCTTT
TRBV2	-	15	-	TRBJ2-1	CASRGDRTTYNEQFF	TGTGCCAGCAGAGGCGACAGGACTACCTACAATGAGCAGTTCTTC
TRBV5-6	TRBD2	14	few	TRBJ2-3	CASTLAGGGNTQYF	TGTGCCAGCACCCTAGCGGGGGGCGGGAATACGCAGTATTTT
TRBV15	-	15	many	TRBJ2-2	CATSREIQDTGELFF	TGTGCCACCAGCAGAGAGATACAGGACACCGGGGAGCTGTTTTTT
TRBV5-6	-	16	many	TRBJ2-2	CASSLGPPSNTGELFF	TGTGCCAGCAGCTTGGGTCCCCCCAGCAACACCGGGGAGCTGTTTTTT
TRBV7-8	TRBD2	19	many	TRBJ2-4	CASSSRTSGGPGAKNIQYF	TGTGCCAGCAGCTCACGGACTAGCGGGGGCCCAGGGGCCAAAAACATTCAGTACTTC
TRBV9	-	15	-	TRBJ2-7	CASSVLGGVGGEQYF	TGTGCCAGCAGCGTATTGGGTGGGGTCGGCGGCGAGCAGTACTTC
TRBV10-3	-	14	few	TRBJ2-2	CAARGQGGTGELFF	TGTGCCGCCCGGGGGCAGGGCGGAACCGGGGAGCTGTTTTTT
TRBV29-1	TRBD1	14	few	TRBJ2-1	CSVEYRGVDNEQFF	TGCAGCGTTGAGTACAGGGGAGTTGACAATGAGCAGTTCTTC
TRBV27	-	14	-	TRBJ1-2	CASSLGFGSYGYTF	TGTGCCAGCAGTTTAGGTTTTGGGAGCTATGGCTACACCTTC
TRBV5-1	-	14	many	TRBJ2-3	CASSLSSGTDTQYF	TGCGCCAGCAGCCTTAGTAGCGGCACAGATACGCAGTATTTT
TRBV6-5	-	15	-	TRBJ1-2	CASSGGGGADPGYTF	TGTGCCAGCAGTGGGGGGGGGGGCGCGGATCCTGGCTACACCTTC
TRBV7-9	-	14	-	TRBJ2-3	CASSWDISTDTQYF	TGTGCCAGCAGTTGGGACATTAGCACAGATACGCAGTATTTT
TRBV18	-	13	few	TRBJ1-5	CASSPRSYQPQHF	TGTGCCAGCTCCCCGAGGTCATATCAGCCCCAGCATTTT
TRBV6-5	-	13	many	TRBJ2-1	CASRGFSYNEQFF	TGTGCCAGCCGGGGATTTTCCTACAATGAGCAGTTCTTC
TRBV20-1	-	13	few	TRBJ1-2	CSASLGNNYGYTF	TGCAGTGCTAGTTTGGGGAACAACTATGGCTACACCTTC
TRBV7-9	TRBD2	14	few	TRBJ2-1	CASSLAIGRSEQFF	TGTGCCAGCAGCTTAGCGATCGGGAGGTCTGAGCAGTTCTTC
TRBV21-1	-	15	few	TRBJ2-1	CASLRGRDPRNEQFF	TGTGCCAGCCTCAGGGGCCGGGACCCTCGGAATGAGCAGTTCTTC
TRBV5-5	TRBD1	15	-	TRBJ2-1	CASSLERRQGNEQFF	TGTGCCAGCAGCTTGGAAAGGAGACAGGGCAATGAGCAGTTCTTC
TRBV7-9	-	13	-	TRBJ1-2	CASTPLEGGGYTF	TGTGCCAGCACCCCCCTGGAGGGGGGCGGCTACACCTTC
TRBV5-6	TRBD1	13	few	TRBJ1-2	CASSSTGVYGYTF	TGTGCCAGCAGCTCTACAGGGGTCTATGGCTACACCTTC
TRBV4-2	TRBD2	18	-	TRBJ2-4	CASSQEGRASLAKNIQYF	TGTGCCAGCAGCCAGGAAGGGAGGGCGTCTCTAGCCAAAAACATTCAGTACTTC
TRBV12-3/TRBV12-4	-	14	-	TRBJ2-1	CASTGLRQLNEQFF	TGTGCCAGCACGGGCCTTCGACAACTTAATGAGCAGTTCTTC
TRBV20-1	TRBD2	14	many	TRBJ2-1	CSALGLAGSNEQFF	TGCAGTGCCTTAGGGCTAGCGGGATCAAATGAGCAGTTCTTC
TRBV7-2	-	15	-	TRBJ1-4	CASSLVVGANEKLFF	TGTGCCAGCAGCTTAGTGGTAGGGGCTAATGAAAAACTGTTTTTT
TRBV12-3/TRBV12-4	-	13	few	TRBJ2-2	CASSFDWDGELFF	TGTGCCAGCAGTTTTGACTGGGACGGGGAGCTGTTTTTT
TRBV7-2	TRBD2	14	many	TRBJ2-1	CASSLPAWGGEQFF	TGTGCCAGCAGCTTACCGGCCTGGGGGGGTGAGCAGTTCTTC
TRBV6-5	TRBD1	13	few	TRBJ1-5	CASSRTGVQPQHF	TGTGCCAGCAGCCGGACAGGGGTTCAGCCCCAGCATTTT
TRBV3-1	-	14	-	TRBJ1-1	CASSQSRMNTEAFF	TGTGCCAGCAGCCAATCCCGGATGAACACTGAAGCTTTCTTT
TRBV6-5	TRBD1	12	few	TRBJ2-4	CASRTGSDIQYF	TGTGCCAGCAGGACAGGGTCGGACATTCAGTACTTC
TRBV6-5	-	14	few	TRBJ1-1	CASSYSRGEGEAFF	TGTGCCAGCAGTTACTCGCGGGGAGAAGGTGAAGCTTTCTTT
TRBV6-1	-	15	-	TRBJ1-5	CASSPGQQGSQPQHF	TGTGCCAGCAGTCCCGGACAACAGGGTTCTCAGCCCCAGCATTTT
TRBV12-3/TRBV12-4	-	13	few	TRBJ2-5	CASSLGSSETQYF	TGTGCCAGCAGTTTGGGGTCTTCGGAGACCCAGTACTTC
TRBV12-3/TRBV12-4	-	12	many	TRBJ2-2	CASSYSAGELFF	TGTGCCAGCAGTTATTCGGCCGGGGAGCTGTTTTTT
TRBV7-2	TRBD1	15	-	TRBJ2-2	CASSLYRGNTGELFF	TGTGCCAGCAGCTTATACAGGGGGAACACCGGGGAGCTGTTTTTT
TRBV9	-	15	few	TRBJ1-2	CASSVEGNKGYGYTF	TGTGCCAGCAGCGTAGAAGGGAATAAGGGCTATGGCTACACCTTC
TRBV12-3/TRBV12-4	TRBD1	14	-	TRBJ2-1	CASRDRDSYNEQFF	TGTGCCAGCAGGGACAGGGATTCCTACAATGAGCAGTTCTTC